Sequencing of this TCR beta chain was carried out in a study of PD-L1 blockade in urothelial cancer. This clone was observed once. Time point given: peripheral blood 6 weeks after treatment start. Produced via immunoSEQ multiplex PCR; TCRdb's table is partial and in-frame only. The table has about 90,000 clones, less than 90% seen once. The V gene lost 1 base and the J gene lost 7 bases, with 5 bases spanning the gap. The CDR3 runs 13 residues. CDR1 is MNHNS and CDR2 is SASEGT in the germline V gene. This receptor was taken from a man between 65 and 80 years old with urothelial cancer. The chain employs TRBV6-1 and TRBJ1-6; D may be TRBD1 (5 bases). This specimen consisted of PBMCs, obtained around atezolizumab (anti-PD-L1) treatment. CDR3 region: CASSEEGNSPLHF. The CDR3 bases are TGTGCCAGCAGTGAAGAGGGGAATTCACCCCTCCACTTT.